One T cell receptor (beta chain) is described in this entry. This sample is part of a study of shared T cell receptors in the human thymus. The CDR3 covers 11 residues. CDR1 is SGDLS, CDR2 YYNGEE, per germline. The V end lost 8 bases, the J end lost 4 bases, and 9 bases lay between the germline ends. Using immunoSEQ multiplex PCR, the repertoire was profiled, and TCRdb retains in-frame clones only, with some absent. The table lists about 540,000 clones, about four fifths of them singletons. This same sample was also part of a study on human thymus T cells. That source reports: Thymus tissue for the work was resected from patients undergoing corrective heart surgery. Thymic repertoires of unrelated individuals were reported in related research to overlap highly.

This sequence originates from a boy under two years old with a congenital heart defect. V usage is TRBV9 and J usage is TRBJ1-2; a possible D gene is TRBD1 (5 bases). The specimen was thymocytes. The CDR3 region has the DNA TGTGCCAGTCGGACAAGCTATGGCTACACCTTC. Its protein is CASRTSYGYTF. Combining the CDR3 with reference TRBV9 and TRBJ1-2 gives the whole variable domain DSGVTQTPKHLITATGQRVTLRCSPRSGDLSVYWYQQSLDQGLQFLIQYYNGEERAKGNILERFSAQQFPDLHSELNLSSLELGDSALYFCASRTSYGYTFGSGTRLTVV.